The subject of this entry is one T cell receptor (beta chain). These data are taken from a study of blood T cell repertoires in COVID-19. In the original workflow: Scientists estimated how many nucleated cells there were by amplifying reference gene primers. The table came from immunoSEQ multiplex PCR; TCRdb's copy has only in-frame clones and leaves some out. The DNA gave D and trimming, while V, J and clone size come from that table. In the table there are fewer than 250,000 clones, just under 85% of which are singletons. The source material was peripheral blood. The sequence was obtained from a man between 45 and 60 years old with acute or convalescent COVID-19.

CDR3 sequence (DNA): TGTGCCAGCAGGAGGGAACTAGCGGGTTACAATGAGCAGTTCTTC. This encodes CASRRELAGYNEQFF. The V call is TRBV6-6, the J call TRBJ2-1, with 9 nucleotides matching TRBD2. The length of the CDR3 is 15 residues. V shed 6 bases and J 4 bases; nucleotides not matched to a gene: 7. CDR1 is MNHNY, CDR2 SVGAGI, per germline (reference sequence).